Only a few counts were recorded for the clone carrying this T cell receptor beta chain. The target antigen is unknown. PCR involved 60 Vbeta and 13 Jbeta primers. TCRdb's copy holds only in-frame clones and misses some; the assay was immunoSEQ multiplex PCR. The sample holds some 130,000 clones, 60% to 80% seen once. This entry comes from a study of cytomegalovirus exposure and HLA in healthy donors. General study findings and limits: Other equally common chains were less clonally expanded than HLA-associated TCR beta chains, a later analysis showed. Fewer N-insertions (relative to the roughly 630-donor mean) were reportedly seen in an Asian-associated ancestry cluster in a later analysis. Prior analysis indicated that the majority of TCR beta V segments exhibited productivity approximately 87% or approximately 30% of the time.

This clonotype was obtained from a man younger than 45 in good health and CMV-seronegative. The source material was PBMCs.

CDR3 in DNA: TGTGCCAGCAGCGCCGACAGGGGTGAGCAGTACTTC. Translation gives CASSADRGEQYF. The genes are TRBV9 and TRBJ2-7, with 8 bases lining up with TRBD1. V was clipped by 3 bases and J by 7 bases; unmatched bases: 3. The CDR3 is 12 residues long. From germline, CDR1 is SGDLS and CDR2 YYNGEE.